The clone carrying this TCR beta chain was detected many times. This sample was included in a study of Graves' ophthalmopathy and Graves' hyperthyroidism. Hyperthyroidism in these 18- to 65-year-old patients was newly diagnosed, lasting under 2 months. Reliance was placed on clinical symptoms, serum thyroxine, TRAb, thyroid ultrasound and orbital computed tomography for diagnosis. The authors amplified TCR beta CDR3 regions from RNA transcripts. Second-round multiplex PCR came after first-round RT-PCR with HTBI primers. TCRdb re-analysed the multiplex PCR reads in MiXCR, keeping a single row per CDR3 protein. This table holds 560,000 or so distinct CDR3 sequences, under 45% found once. Input material: peripheral blood or thyroid tissue (not recorded which). This TCR derives from an adult man with Graves' hyperthyroidism.

CDR3 nucleotide sequence: TGCAGTGCTAGAGATTTAGCGGGGGTTAACACCGGGGAGCTGTTTTTT. Its translation is CSARDLAGVNTGELFF. V and J are TRBV20-1 and TRBJ2-2, with 9 positions matching TRBD2. V gave up 0 bases and J gave up 2 bases; unmatched junction bases: 4. CDR1 and CDR2 (germline): DFQATT, SNEGSKA (reference sequence). The CDR3 runs to 16 residues.